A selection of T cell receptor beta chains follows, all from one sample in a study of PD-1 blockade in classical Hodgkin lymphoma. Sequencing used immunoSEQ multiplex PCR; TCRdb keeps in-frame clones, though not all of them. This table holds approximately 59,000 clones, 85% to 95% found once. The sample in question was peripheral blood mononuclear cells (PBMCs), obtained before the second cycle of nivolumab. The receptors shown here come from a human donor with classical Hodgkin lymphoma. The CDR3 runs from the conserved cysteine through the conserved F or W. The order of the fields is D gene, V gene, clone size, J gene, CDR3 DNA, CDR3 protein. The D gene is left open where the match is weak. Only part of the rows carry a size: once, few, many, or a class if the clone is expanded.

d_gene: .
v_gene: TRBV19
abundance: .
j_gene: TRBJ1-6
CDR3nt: TGTGCCAGTAGTATCGGGCAGGGCAATTCACCCCTCCACTTT
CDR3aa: CASSIGQGNSPLHF

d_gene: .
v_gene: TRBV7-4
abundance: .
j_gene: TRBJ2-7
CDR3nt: TGTGCCAGCAGCCCCGAGACAGGCTCGAGCTCCTACGAGCAGTACTTC
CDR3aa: CASSPETGSSSYEQYF

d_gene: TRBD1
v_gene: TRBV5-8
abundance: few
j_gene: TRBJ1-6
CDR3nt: TGTGCCAGCAGCCCACAGGGGACGAGCTCCTATAATTCACCCCTCCACTTT
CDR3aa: CASSPQGTSSYNSPLHF

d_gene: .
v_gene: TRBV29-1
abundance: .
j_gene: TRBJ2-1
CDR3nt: TGCAGCGTTGAAGGTCAGGGGCACTACAATGAGCAGTTCTTC
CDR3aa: CSVEGQGHYNEQFF

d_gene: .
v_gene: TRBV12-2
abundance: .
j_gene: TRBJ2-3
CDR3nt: TGTGCAAGTCGCTTAACCGACTGGATGGGCGGGGGGACGAAAAACAGAACAGATACGCAGTATTTT
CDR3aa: CASRLTDWMGGGTKNRTDTQYF

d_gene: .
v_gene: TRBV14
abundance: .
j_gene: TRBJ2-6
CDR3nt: TGTGCCAGCAGCCAAAAAACAAAAACGGAGCCCCCCGCCAACGTCCTGACTTTC
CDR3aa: CASSQKTKTEPPANVLTF

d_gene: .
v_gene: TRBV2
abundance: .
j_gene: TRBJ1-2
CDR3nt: TGTGCCAGCAGTGAATCGAGAGTTAACTATGGCTACACCTTC
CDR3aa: CASSESRVNYGYTF

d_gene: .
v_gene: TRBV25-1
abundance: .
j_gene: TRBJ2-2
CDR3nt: TGTGCCAGCAGTGAAATGGGATGGGGCAAGGGGGACACCGGGGAGCTGTTTTTT
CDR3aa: CASSEMGWGKGDTGELFF

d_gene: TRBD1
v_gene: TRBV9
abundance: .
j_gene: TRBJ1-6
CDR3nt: TGTGCCAGCAGCCCAACTAGTGGGGACAGGGGCTCCTATAATTCACCCCTCCACTTT
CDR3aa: CASSPTSGDRGSYNSPLHF

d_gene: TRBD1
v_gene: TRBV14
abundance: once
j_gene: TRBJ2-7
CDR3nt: TGTGCCAGCAGCCAAGTTGTATGGGACAGGGGCAATTCCGACTACGAGCAGTACTTC
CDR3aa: CASSQVVWDRGNSDYEQYF

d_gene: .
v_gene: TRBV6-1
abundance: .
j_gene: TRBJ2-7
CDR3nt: TGTGCCAGCAGTGAAGCGCTCAGAACCTACGAGCAGTACTTC
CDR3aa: CASSEALRTYEQYF

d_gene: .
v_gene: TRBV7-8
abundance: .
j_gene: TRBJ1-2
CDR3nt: TGTGCCAGCAGCTTAGCTCAGCAGGGCGCCTATGGCTACACCTTC
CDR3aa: CASSLAQQGAYGYTF

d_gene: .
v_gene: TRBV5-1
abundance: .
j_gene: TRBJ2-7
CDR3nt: TGCGCCAGCAGCGGATCCCGGGACTCCTACGAGCAGTACTTC
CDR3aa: CASSGSRDSYEQYF

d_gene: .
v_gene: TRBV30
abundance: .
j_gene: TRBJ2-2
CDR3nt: TGTGCCTGGGACAGGATGAACACCGGGGAGCTGTTTTTT
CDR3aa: CAWDRMNTGELFF

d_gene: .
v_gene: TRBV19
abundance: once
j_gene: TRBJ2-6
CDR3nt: TGTGCCAGTAGTACGCTCCGGTCATACATTATATCTGGGGCCAACGTCCTGACTTTC
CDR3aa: CASSTLRSYIISGANVLTF

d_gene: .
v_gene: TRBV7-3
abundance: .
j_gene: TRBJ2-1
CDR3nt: TGTGCCAGCAGCTTAAGTACGGGGTCGGAGCAGTTCTTC
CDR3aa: CASSLSTGSEQFF

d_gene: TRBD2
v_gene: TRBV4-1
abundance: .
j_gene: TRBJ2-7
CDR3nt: TGCGCCAGCAGCCAAGCCCCCGGGACTAGCACGTACTACGAGCAGTACTTC
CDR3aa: CASSQAPGTSTYYEQYF

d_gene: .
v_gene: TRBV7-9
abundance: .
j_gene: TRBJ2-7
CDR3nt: TGTGCCAGCAGCTCACTTATCAACGAGCAGTACTTC
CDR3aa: CASSSLINEQYF

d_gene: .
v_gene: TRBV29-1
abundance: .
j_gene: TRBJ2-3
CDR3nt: TGCAGCGTTGGGGGCCCCCTAGCACCTCGGACAGATACGCAGTATTTT
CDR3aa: CSVGGPLAPRTDTQYF

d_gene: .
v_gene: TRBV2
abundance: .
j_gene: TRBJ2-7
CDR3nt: TGTGCCAGCATAAGACTAGGGCGCGAGCAGTACTTC
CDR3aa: CASIRLGREQYF

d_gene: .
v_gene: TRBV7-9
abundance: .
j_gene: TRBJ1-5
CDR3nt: TGTGCCAGCAGCTTATTGGATCCGAATAGCAATCAGCCCCAGCATTTT
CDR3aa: CASSLLDPNSNQPQHF

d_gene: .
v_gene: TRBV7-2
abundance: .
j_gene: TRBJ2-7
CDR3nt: TGTGCCAGCAGCTTTGGAAGGGCCTACGAGCAGTACTTC
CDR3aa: CASSFGRAYEQYF

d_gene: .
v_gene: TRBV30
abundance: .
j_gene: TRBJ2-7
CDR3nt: TGTGCCTGGATTCCCCCTCACAGGGTCTACGAGCAGTACTTC
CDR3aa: CAWIPPHRVYEQYF

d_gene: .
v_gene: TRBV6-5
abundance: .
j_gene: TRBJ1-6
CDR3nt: TGTGCCAGCAGTACGGGGGACATCCTAGGAACCCTCCACTTT
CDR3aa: CASSTGDILGTLHF

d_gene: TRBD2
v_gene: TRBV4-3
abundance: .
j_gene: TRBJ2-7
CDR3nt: TGCGCCAGCAGCCAAGAGACCACAACTAGCGGGTCCTCCTACGAGCAGTACTTC
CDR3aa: CASSQETTTSGSSYEQYF

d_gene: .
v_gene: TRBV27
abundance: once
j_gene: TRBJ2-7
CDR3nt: TGTGCCAGCAGTTTTTTACGCGGCAGGGAGATTTACGAGCAGTACTTC
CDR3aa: CASSFLRGREIYEQYF

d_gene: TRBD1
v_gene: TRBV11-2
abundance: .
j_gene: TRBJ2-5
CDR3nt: TGTGCCAGCAGCCCAAACCCTACAGGGGTTGGAGAGACCCAGTACTTC
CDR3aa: CASSPNPTGVGETQYF

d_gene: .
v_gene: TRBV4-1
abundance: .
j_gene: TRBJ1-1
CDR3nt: TGCGCCAGCAGCCAAGACTTGCAGCCTGAAGCTTTCTTT
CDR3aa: CASSQDLQPEAFF

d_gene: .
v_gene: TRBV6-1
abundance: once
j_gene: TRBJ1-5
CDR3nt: TGTGCCAGCACTTTAGGGTGGAATCAGCCCCAGCATTTT
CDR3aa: CASTLGWNQPQHF

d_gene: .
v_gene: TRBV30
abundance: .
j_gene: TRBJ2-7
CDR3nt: TGTGCCTGTGCGACAGTCAGCTCCTACGAGCAGTACTTC
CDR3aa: CACATVSSYEQYF

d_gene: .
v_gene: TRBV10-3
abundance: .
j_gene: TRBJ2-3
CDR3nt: TGTGCCATCAAGATGGCGGGACCCACAGATACGCAGTATTTT
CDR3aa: CAIKMAGPTDTQYF

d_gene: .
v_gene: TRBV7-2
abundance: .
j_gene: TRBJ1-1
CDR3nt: TGTGCCAGCAAAGACAGCCCGTCGTTCATGAACACTGAAGCCTTCTTT
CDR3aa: CASKDSPSFMNTEAFF

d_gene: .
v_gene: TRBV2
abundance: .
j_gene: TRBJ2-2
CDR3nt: TGTGCCAGCAGTGATTCGTGGCAGGGTACCGGGGAGCTGTTTTTT
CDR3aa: CASSDSWQGTGELFF

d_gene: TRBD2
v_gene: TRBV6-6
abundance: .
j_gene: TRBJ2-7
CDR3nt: TGTGCCAGCAGCTTCACCGGGACTACTAGCTACGAGCAGTACTTC
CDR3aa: CASSFTGTTSYEQYF

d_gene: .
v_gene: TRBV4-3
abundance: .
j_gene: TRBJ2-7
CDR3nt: TGCGCCAGCAGCCAAGATCGGGTCTACGAGCAGTACTTC
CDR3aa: CASSQDRVYEQYF

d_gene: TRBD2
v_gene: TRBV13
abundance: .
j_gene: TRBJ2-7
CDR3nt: TGTGCCAGCGCGGGGGGGAGCTACGAGCAGTACTTC
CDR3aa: CASAGGSYEQYF

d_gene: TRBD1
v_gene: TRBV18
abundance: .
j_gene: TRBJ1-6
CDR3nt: TGTGCCAGCTCAATAGAGACAGGGCGCTATAATTCACCCCTCCACTTT
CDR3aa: CASSIETGRYNSPLHF